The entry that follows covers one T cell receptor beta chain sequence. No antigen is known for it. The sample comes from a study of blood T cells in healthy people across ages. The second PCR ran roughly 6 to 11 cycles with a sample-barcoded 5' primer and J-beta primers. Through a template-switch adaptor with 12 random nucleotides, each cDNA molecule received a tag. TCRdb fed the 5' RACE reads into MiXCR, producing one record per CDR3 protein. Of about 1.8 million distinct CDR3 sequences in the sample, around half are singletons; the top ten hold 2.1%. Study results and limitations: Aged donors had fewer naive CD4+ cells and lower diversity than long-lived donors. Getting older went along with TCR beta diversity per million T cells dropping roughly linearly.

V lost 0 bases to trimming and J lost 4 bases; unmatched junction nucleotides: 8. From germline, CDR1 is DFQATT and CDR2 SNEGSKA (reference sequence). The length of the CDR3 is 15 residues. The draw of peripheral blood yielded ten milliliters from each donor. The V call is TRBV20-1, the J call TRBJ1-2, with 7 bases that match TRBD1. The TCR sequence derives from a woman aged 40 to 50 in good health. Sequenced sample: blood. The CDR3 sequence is CSARDPTGFGYGYTF. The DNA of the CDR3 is TGCAGTGCTAGAGATCCGACAGGGTTCGGCTATGGCTACACCTTC.